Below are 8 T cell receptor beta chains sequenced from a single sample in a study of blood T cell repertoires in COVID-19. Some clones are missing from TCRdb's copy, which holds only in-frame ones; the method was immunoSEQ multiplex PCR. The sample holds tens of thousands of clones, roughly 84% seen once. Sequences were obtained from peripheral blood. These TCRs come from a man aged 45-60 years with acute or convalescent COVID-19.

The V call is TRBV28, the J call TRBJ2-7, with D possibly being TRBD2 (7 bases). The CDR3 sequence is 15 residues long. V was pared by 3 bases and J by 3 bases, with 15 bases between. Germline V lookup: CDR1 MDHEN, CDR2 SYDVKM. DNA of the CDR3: TGTGCCAGCAGTTTTCGGGGGGCTTCTAGCTACGAGCAGTACTTC. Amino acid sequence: CASSFRGASSYEQYF.

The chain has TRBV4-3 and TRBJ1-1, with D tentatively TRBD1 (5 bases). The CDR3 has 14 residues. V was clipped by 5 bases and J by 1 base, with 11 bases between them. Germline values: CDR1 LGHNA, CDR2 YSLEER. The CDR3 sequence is CASSFLGGNTEAFF. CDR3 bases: TGCGCCAGCAGCTTCTTGGGGGGGAACACTGAAGCTTTCTTT.

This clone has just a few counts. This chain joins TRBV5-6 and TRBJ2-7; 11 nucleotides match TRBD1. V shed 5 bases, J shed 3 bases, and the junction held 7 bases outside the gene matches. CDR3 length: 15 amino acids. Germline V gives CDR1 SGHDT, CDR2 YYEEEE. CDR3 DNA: TGTGCCAGCAGGTGGGGACAGGGGGTTAGCTACGAGCAGTACTTC. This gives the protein CASRWGQGVSYEQYF.

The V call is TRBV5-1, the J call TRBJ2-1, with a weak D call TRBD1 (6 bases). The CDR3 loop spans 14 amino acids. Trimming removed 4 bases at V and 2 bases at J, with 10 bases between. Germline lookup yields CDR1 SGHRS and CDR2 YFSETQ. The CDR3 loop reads CASSRTVPYNEQFF. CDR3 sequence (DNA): TGCGCCAGCAGCCGGACAGTTCCCTACAATGAGCAGTTCTTC.

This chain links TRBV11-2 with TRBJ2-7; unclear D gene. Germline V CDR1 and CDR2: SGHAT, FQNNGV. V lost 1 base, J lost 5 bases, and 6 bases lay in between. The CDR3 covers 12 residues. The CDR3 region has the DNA TGTGCCAGCAGCTTAGTGAGCGACGAGCAGTACTTC. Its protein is CASSLVSDEQYF.

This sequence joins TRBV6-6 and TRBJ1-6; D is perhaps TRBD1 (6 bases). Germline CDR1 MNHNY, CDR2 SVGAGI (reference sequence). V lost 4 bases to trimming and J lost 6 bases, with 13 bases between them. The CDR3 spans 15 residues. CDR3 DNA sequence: TGTGCCAGCAGTTCAGACAGGACTGTTAATTCACCCCTCCACTTT. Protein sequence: CASSSDRTVNSPLHF.

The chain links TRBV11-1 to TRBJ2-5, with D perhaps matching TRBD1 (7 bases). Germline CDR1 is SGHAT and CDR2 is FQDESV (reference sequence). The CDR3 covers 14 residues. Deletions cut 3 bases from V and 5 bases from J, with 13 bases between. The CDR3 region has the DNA TGTGCCAGCAGCTTTGGGGCAGGGGGGGAGACCCAGTACTTC. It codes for CASSFGAGGETQYF. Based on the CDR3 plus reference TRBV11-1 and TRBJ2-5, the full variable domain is EAEVAQSPRYKITEKSQAVAFWCDPISGHATLYWYRQILGQGPELLVQFQDESVVDDSQLPKDRFSAERLKGVDSTLKIQPAELGDSAMYLCASSFGAGGETQYFGPGTRLLVL.

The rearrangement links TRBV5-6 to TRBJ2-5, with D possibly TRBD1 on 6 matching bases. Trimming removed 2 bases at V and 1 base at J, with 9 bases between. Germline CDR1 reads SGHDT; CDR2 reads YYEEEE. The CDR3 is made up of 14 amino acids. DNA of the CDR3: TGTGCCAGCAGCTTACCGGACAGCCAAGAGACCCAGTACTTC. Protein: CASSLPDSQETQYF.